This is a list of T cell receptor beta chains from one sample in a study of T cells in Graves' hyperthyroidism and ophthalmopathy. TCRdb fed the multiplex PCR reads into MiXCR, producing one record per CDR3 protein. The sample holds roughly 510,000 distinct CDR3 sequences, around 50% seen once. The sample comprised peripheral blood or thyroid tissue (not recorded which). The receptor set was obtained from an adult woman with Graves' disease, either hyperthyroidism or ophthalmopathy (not recorded which). Both conserved end residues are part of each CDR3. The D gene is left open where the match is weak. Where a row states a size, it is once, few, many or the class of an expanded clone; other rows omit it.

>TRBJ2-7|.|TRBV29-1|TRBD1
CSVRQGVSEQYF
TGCAGCGTCCGACAGGGGGTTAGCGAGCAGTACTTC
>TRBJ1-2|many|TRBV6-5|.
CASSYSIRFDGYTF
TGTGCCAGCAGTTACTCGATTAGGTTCGATGGCTACACCTTC
>TRBJ2-5|.|TRBV13|.
CASSSTLGLQETQYF
TGTGCCAGCAGCTCTACCCTCGGGCTTCAAGAGACCCAGTACTTC
>TRBJ1-6|.|TRBV2|TRBD1
CASSIQGRDNSPLHF
TGTGCCAGCAGTATACAGGGGAGAGACAATTCACCCCTCCACTTT
>TRBJ2-7|.|TRBV28|.
CASSSPRVGNYEQYF
TGTGCCAGCAGTTCCCCCAGGGTGGGGAACTACGAGCAGTACTTC
>TRBJ1-6|.|TRBV19|.
CASKKAEGNSPLHF
TGTGCCAGTAAGAAGGCAGAGGGGAATTCACCCCTCCACTTT
>TRBJ1-2|.|TRBV20-1|.
CSARGRDFNYGYTF
TGCAGTGCTAGAGGCAGGGATTTCAACTATGGCTACACCTTC
>TRBJ2-5|.|TRBV7-3|.
CASSSKERETQYF
TGTGCCAGCAGTTCAAAGGAGCGGGAGACCCAGTACTTC
>TRBJ1-5|.|TRBV20-1|.
CSATKRGRVVRQPQHF
TGCAGTGCTACCAAGAGGGGCAGGGTCGTTAGACAGCCCCAGCATTTT
>TRBJ1-1|few|TRBV30|.
CAWSRRRRGNTEAFF
TGTGCCTGGAGTCGGAGACGCCGGGGCAACACTGAAGCTTTCTTT
>TRBJ2-7|.|TRBV7-7|.
CASRPAEAYEQYF
TGTGCCAGCAGACCCGCGGAGGCCTACGAGCAGTACTTC
>TRBJ1-3|many|TRBV10-3|.
CAIKGGPSGNTIYF
TGTGCCATCAAGGGAGGGCCCTCTGGAAACACCATATATTTT
>TRBJ2-5|.|TRBV28|.
CATSSETQYF
TGTGCCACTAGTAGCGAGACCCAGTACTTC
>TRBJ1-1|many|TRBV7-9|TRBD1
CASSSNRGEAFF
TGTGCCAGCAGCTCCAACAGGGGTGAAGCTTTCTTT
>TRBJ2-7|many|TRBV7-2|TRBD2
CASTTTASGTYEQYF
TGTGCCAGCACCACGACGGCTAGCGGGACCTACGAGCAGTACTTC
>TRBJ1-5|.|TRBV5-1|.
CASSLYMDQPQHF
TGCGCCAGCAGCTTGTACATGGACCAGCCCCAGCATTTT
>TRBJ1-2|few|TRBV10-3|.
CAISESLGKGGYGYTF
TGTGCCATCAGTGAGTCGTTGGGGAAAGGAGGCTATGGCTACACCTTC
>TRBJ1-4|.|TRBV20-1|TRBD1
CSAPLGQNNEKLFF
TGCAGTGCTCCGCTGGGACAGAATAATGAAAAACTGTTTTTT
>TRBJ1-1|few|TRBV9|.
CASSTLQGNTEAFF
TGTGCCAGCAGCACACTCCAAGGGAACACTGAAGCTTTCTTT
>TRBJ1-5|.|TRBV2|TRBD1
CASTTTRGANQPQHF
TGTGCCAGCACGACGACCAGGGGGGCAAATCAGCCCCAGCATTTT
>TRBJ1-4|.|TRBV20-1|TRBD1
CSAITRGLGEKLFF
TGCAGTGCCATCACTAGGGGGCTGGGTGAAAAACTGTTTTTT
>TRBJ1-2|many|TRBV29-1|.
CSVTGVNYGYTF
TGCAGCGTGACTGGAGTTAACTATGGCTACACCTTC
>TRBJ1-5|many|TRBV19|.
CASSIGRINQPQHF
TGTGCCAGTAGTATCGGGCGGATAAATCAGCCCCAGCATTTT
>TRBJ2-2|.|TRBV5-6|.
CASSSAERGIHTGELFF
TGTGCCAGCAGCTCGGCCGAAAGGGGGATACACACCGGGGAGCTGTTTTTT
>TRBJ1-1|.|TRBV28|.
CASSLFGGPEAFF
TGTGCCAGCAGTTTGTTTGGCGGCCCCGAAGCTTTCTTT
>TRBJ1-6|few|TRBV5-1|.
CASSDTGNSPLHF
TGCGCCAGCAGCGATACAGGGAATTCACCCCTCCACTTT
>TRBJ1-5|.|TRBV19|.
CASSTGTPNQPQHF
TGTGCCAGTAGTACCGGGACACCTAATCAGCCCCAGCATTTT
>TRBJ2-5|once|TRBV7-2|.
CASSPGRNNQPQYF
TGTGCCAGCAGCCCAGGGCGAAACAATCAGCCCCAGTACTTC
>TRBJ1-6|.|TRBV5-1|.
CASSQEDRDNPPLHF
TGTGCCAGCAGCCAAGAAGACCGGGATAATCCACCCCTCCACTTT
>TRBJ1-1|.|TRBV6-2/TRBV6-3|.
CASSYSESEATFF
TGTGCCAGCAGTTACTCTGAATCCGAGGCTACTTTCTTT
>TRBJ2-5|once|TRBV7-9|TRBD2
CASSLAGTSAETQYF
TGTGCCAGCAGCTTAGCCGGGACTAGCGCAGAGACCCAGTACTTC
>TRBJ1-2|many|TRBV10-2|.
CASSGKYGYTF
TGCGCCAGCAGTGGGAAATATGGCTACACCTTC
>TRBJ2-2|many|TRBV9|.
CASTGITGELFF
TGTGCCAGCACGGGAATCACCGGGGAGCTGTTTTTT
>TRBJ2-6|many|TRBV5-1|.
CASTHGWEGANVLTF
TGCGCCAGCACCCACGGGTGGGAAGGGGCCAACGTCCTGACTTTC
>TRBJ2-6|.|TRBV7-7|.
CASSLGQGRGANVLTF
TGTGCTAGCAGCTTAGGGCAGGGAAGAGGGGCCAACGTCCTGACTTTC
>TRBJ1-5|.|TRBV20-1|.
CSASGTATNQPQHF
TGCAGTGCTAGTGGTACAGCCACCAATCAGCCCCAGCATTTT
>TRBJ2-7|many|TRBV7-2|TRBD1
CASSRRQGPYEQYF
TGTGCCAGCAGCCGCAGACAGGGGCCCTACGAGCAGTACTTC
>TRBJ2-7|many|TRBV10-3|TRBD1
CAISEPLETGAEQYF
TGTGCCATCAGTGAGCCCCTAGAGACAGGGGCCGAGCAGTACTTC
>TRBJ1-5|many|TRBV6-6|.
CASTPGERGGQPQHF
TGTGCCAGCACCCCCGGGGAACGGGGAGGTCAGCCCCAGCATTTT
>TRBJ2-7|.|TRBV10-3|.
CAISDPSFRTDEQYF
TGTGCCATCAGTGACCCGAGCTTCAGGACCGACGAGCAGTACTTC
>TRBJ1-2|.|TRBV12-3/TRBV12-4|TRBD1
CASSPLWTGVPGYTF
TGTGCCAGCAGTCCCCTTTGGACAGGGGTTCCTGGCTACACCTTC
>TRBJ2-7|.|TRBV29-1|.
CSVIQSYEQYF
TGCAGCGTAATTCAATCCTACGAGCAGTACTTC
>TRBJ1-5|.|TRBV10-3|TRBD1
CAISDAGGNQPQHF
TGTGCCATCAGTGACGCAGGGGGGAATCAGCCCCAGCATTTT
>TRBJ1-4|.|TRBV6-1|.
CASSAHMGSNEKLFF
TGTGCCAGCTCGGCCCACATGGGGTCCAATGAAAAACTGTTTTTT
>TRBJ2-5|.|TRBV15|.
CATSRVGSQETQYF
TGTGCCACCAGCAGAGTGGGCAGCCAAGAGACCCAGTACTTC
>TRBJ1-3|many|TRBV29-1|.
CSVPGVSGNTIYF
TGCAGCGTCCCGGGGGTCTCTGGAAACACCATATATTTT
>TRBJ2-1|.|TRBV2|.
CASGQTNEQFF
TGTGCCAGCGGACAGACCAATGAGCAGTTCTTC
>TRBJ2-6|.|TRBV4-1|.
CASSQGHESGANVLTF
TGCGCCAGCAGCCAAGGTCACGAGTCTGGGGCCAACGTCCTGACTTTC
>TRBJ2-5|.|TRBV25-1|.
CACSARTGAQQETQYF
.
>TRBJ1-5|many|TRBV7-9|.
CASSAEGFNQPQHF
TGTGCCAGCAGCGCCGAGGGGTTCAATCAGCCCCAGCATTTT
>TRBJ2-5|many|TRBV20-1|TRBD2
CSAPRLARETQYF
TGCAGCGCTCCCCGACTAGCGAGAGAGACCCAGTACTTC
>TRBJ1-2|.|TRBV20-1|TRBD1
CSASRPGQSGESYTF
TGCAGTGCTAGTCGCCCGGGACAGTCCGGAGAGAGCTACACCTTC
>TRBJ2-1|.|TRBV14|TRBD1
CASSQVGRGHEQFF
TGTGCCAGCAGCCAAGTAGGTAGGGGGCATGAGCAGTTCTTC
>TRBJ1-4|few|TRBV7-9|.
CASSFPTWYDEKLFF
TGTGCCAGCAGCTTCCCAACATGGTACGATGAAAAACTGTTTTTT
>TRBJ2-7|many|TRBV29-1|.
CSVTSGSYEQYF
TGCAGCGTTACGTCAGGGTCCTACGAGCAGTACTTC
>TRBJ1-1|.|TRBV20-1|.
CSAPSGGMNTEAFF
TGCAGTGCGCCCTCGGGGGGTATGAACACTGAAGCTTTCTTT
>TRBJ1-1|.|TRBV13|.
CASSIPGYTEAFF
TGTGCCAGCAGCATACCAGGGTATACTGAAGCTTTCTTT
>TRBJ2-5|many|TRBV5-1|TRBD1
CASSLTGGETQYF
TGTGCCAGCAGCCTCACAGGGGGAGAGACCCAGTACTTC
>TRBJ1-1|.|TRBV6-1|.
CATETEAFF
TGTGCCACCGAAACTGAAGCTTTCTTT
>TRBJ2-7|.|TRBV7-6|.
CASSQARNFGYEQYF
TGTGCCAGCAGTCAGGCCCGTAATTTTGGTTACGAGCAGTACTTC